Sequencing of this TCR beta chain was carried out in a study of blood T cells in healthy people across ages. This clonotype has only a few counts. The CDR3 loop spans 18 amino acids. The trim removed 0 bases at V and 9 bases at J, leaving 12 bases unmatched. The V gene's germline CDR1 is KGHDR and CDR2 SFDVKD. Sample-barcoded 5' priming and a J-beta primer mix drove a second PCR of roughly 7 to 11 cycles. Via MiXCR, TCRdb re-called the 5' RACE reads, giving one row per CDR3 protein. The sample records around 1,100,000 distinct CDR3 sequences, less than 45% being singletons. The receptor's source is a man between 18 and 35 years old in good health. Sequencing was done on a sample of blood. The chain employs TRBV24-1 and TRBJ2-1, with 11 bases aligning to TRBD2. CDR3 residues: CATSDLGLAGGPKGEQFF. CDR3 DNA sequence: TGTGCCACCAGTGATTTGGGGCTAGCGGGGGGCCCAAAGGGTGAGCAGTTCTTC.